The rows below give T cell receptor beta chains drawn from one sample of a study of T cells in Graves' hyperthyroidism and ophthalmopathy. MiXCR was run by TCRdb on the multiplex PCR reads, yielding one entry per CDR3 protein. The table lists about 400,000 distinct CDR3 sequences, roughly 14% of them singletons. The specimen sequenced was blood. These receptors were collected from a man between 18 and 29 years old with Graves' ophthalmopathy. Each CDR3 is given with its conserved first and last residue. D genes are given only for firm matches. Where a row states a size, it is once, few, many or the class of an expanded clone; other rows omit it.

V gene	clone size	J gene	D gene	CDR3 protein	CDR3 DNA
TRBV7-2	many	TRBJ1-2	NA	CASSLYQNYGYTF	TGTGCCAGCAGCTTATATCAGAACTATGGCTACACCTTC
TRBV12-3/TRBV12-4	NA	TRBJ1-2	NA	CASSFATNYGYTF	TGTGCCAGCAGTTTCGCAACTAACTATGGCTACACCTTC
TRBV10-3	few	TRBJ1-5	TRBD1	CAISATDRDQPQHF	TGTGCCATCAGTGCTACGGACAGGGATCAGCCCCAGCATTTT
TRBV29-1	many	TRBJ2-7	NA	CSGKSGQNSYEQYF	TGCAGCGGCAAAAGTGGGCAGAACTCCTACGAGCAGTACTTC
TRBV5-1	many	TRBJ2-7	TRBD1	CASSLAGTGSGEQYF	TGCGCCAGCAGCTTGGCCGGGACAGGGAGTGGCGAGCAGTACTTC
TRBV10-3	many	TRBJ2-7	NA	CASNPGTISYEQYF	TGTGCCTCCAACCCAGGGACCATCTCCTACGAGCAGTACTTC
TRBV5-1	many	TRBJ2-1	NA	CASTERYNEQFF	TGCGCCAGCACAGAGCGGTACAATGAGCAGTTCTTC
TRBV6-5	many	TRBJ1-6	NA	CASSYVGGETSPLHF	TGTGCCAGCAGTTATGTTGGGGGCGAAACTTCACCCCTCCACTTT
TRBV20-1	few	TRBJ1-6	TRBD1	CSAPPGQGPSPLHF	TGCAGTGCTCCCCCGGGACAGGGGCCTTCACCCCTCCACTTT
TRBV27	few	TRBJ2-2	NA	CASSGQGTYTGELFF	TGTGCCAGCAGTGGGCAGGGGACCTACACCGGGGAGCTGTTTTTT
TRBV12-3/TRBV12-4	many	TRBJ1-1	NA	CASTLRVTLNAFF	TGTGCCAGCACCTTGAGGGTAACACTGAACGCTTTCTTT
TRBV12-3/TRBV12-4	many	TRBJ2-5	TRBD2	CASSLLAGGLGKETQYF	TGTGCCAGCAGTTTACTAGCGGGAGGCCTCGGAAAAGAGACCCAGTACTTC
TRBV12-3/TRBV12-4	once	TRBJ1-1	NA	CASSFPGGVGMNTEAFF	TGTGCCAGCAGTTTTCCGGGGGGGGTTGGGATGAACACTGAAGCTTTCTTT
TRBV7-9	many	TRBJ2-7	NA	CASDGGSYEQYF	TGTGCCAGCGACGGGGGATCCTACGAGCAGTACTTC
TRBV5-1	many	TRBJ2-1	NA	CASSGDTGNEQFF	TGCGCCAGCAGTGGGGACACAGGGAATGAGCAGTTCTTC
TRBV24-1	many	TRBJ2-5	TRBD1	CATSDFWDRKETQYF	TGTGCCACCAGTGATTTTTGGGACAGAAAAGAGACCCAGTACTTC
TRBV5-1	NA	TRBJ2-7	TRBD2	CASSPLPPSGGYFEQYF	TGCGCCAGCAGCCCCCTACCCCCTAGCGGGGGATACTTCGAGCAGTACTTC
TRBV2	NA	TRBJ2-7	TRBD1	CATSGTDSYEQYF	TGTGCCACCTCCGGGACAGACTCCTACGAGCAGTACTTC
TRBV20-1	many	TRBJ2-1	NA	CSAARYHFNNEQFF	TGCAGTGCTGCCCGATACCATTTTAACAATGAGCAGTTCTTC
TRBV11-2	many	TRBJ2-3	TRBD2	CASSLEPSGVTDTQYF	TGTGCCAGCAGCTTAGAGCCTAGCGGCGTCACAGATACGCAGTATTTT
TRBV9	few	TRBJ2-7	TRBD1	CASSVEQGANEQYF	TGTGCCAGCAGCGTAGAGCAGGGGGCGAACGAGCAGTACTTC
TRBV20-1	many	TRBJ2-7	TRBD1	CSAKLTGGFYEQYF	TGCAGTGCCAAACTGACAGGGGGATTCTACGAGCAGTACTTC
TRBV6-1	many	TRBJ2-1	TRBD2	CASSYGGYNEQFF	TGTGCCAGCAGCTACGGGGGGTACAATGAGCAGTTCTTC
TRBV3-1	NA	TRBJ2-1	TRBD2	CASSQDPSGSSYNEQFF	TGTGCCAGCAGCCAAGATCCAAGCGGGAGCTCCTACAATGAGCAGTTCTTC
TRBV11-2	NA	TRBJ2-1	TRBD2	CASSSWPSGGGGYNEQFF	TGTGCCAGCAGTTCATGGCCTAGCGGGGGGGGCGGGTACAATGAGCAGTTCTTC
TRBV6-6	many	TRBJ1-1	NA	CASSYSGSGSHEAFF	TGTGCCAGCAGTTACTCCGGCAGTGGGAGTCATGAAGCTTTCTTT
TRBV2	many	TRBJ2-6	TRBD1	CASSLDRGHSGANVLTF	TGTGCCAGCAGTTTGGACAGGGGACATTCTGGGGCCAACGTCCTGACTTTC
TRBV29-1	many	TRBJ2-7	TRBD1	CSVEIWTGFNEQYF	TGCAGCGTGGAGATTTGGACAGGGTTCAACGAGCAGTACTTC
TRBV18	many	TRBJ1-2	TRBD1	CASSEGQQNYGYTF	TGTGCCAGCTCGGAGGGACAGCAGAACTATGGCTACACCTTC
TRBV11-2	many	TRBJ2-7	NA	CASSFTGYEQYF	TGTGCCAGCAGCTTCACAGGGTACGAGCAGTACTTC
TRBV6-5	many	TRBJ2-1	NA	CASSPLDRHNEQFF	TGTGCCAGCAGTCCACTCGACCGCCACAATGAGCAGTTCTTC
TRBV12-5	NA	TRBJ1-2	NA	CASGEGGARGYTF	TGTGCTAGTGGCGAGGGGGGGGCGCGCGGCTACACCTTC